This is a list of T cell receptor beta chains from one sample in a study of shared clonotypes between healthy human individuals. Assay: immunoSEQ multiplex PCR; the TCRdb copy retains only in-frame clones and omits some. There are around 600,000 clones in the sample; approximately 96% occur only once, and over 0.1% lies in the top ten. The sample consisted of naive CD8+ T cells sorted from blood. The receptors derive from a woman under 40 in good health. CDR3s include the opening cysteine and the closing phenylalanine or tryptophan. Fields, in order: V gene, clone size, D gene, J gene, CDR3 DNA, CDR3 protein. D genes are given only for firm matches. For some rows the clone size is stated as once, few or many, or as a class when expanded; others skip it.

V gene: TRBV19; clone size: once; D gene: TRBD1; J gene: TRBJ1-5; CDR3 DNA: TGTGCCAGTGGGACAGGGGGTTTAAGCAATCAGCCCCAGCATTTT; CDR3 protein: CASGTGGLSNQPQHF
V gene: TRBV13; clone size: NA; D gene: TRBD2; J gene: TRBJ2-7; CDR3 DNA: TGTGCCAGCAGTCCCATGGGGTGGGAGGGCGAGCAGTACTTC; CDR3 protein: CASSPMGWEGEQYF
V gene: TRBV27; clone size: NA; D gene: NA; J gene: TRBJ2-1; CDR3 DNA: TGTGCCAGCAGTTTACTCATAGGAGGGAGCTCCTACAATGAGCAGTTCTTC; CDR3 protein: CASSLLIGGSSYNEQFF
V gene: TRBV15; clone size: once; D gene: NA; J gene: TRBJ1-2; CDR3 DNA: TGTGCCACCAGCAGAGAAATCAGAAGTAGCGTAAACTATGGCTACACCTTC; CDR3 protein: CATSREIRSSVNYGYTF
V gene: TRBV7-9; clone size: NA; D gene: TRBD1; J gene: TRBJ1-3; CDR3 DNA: TGTGCCAGCAGCCTAAGACAGGGATCTGGAAACACCATATATTTT; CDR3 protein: CASSLRQGSGNTIYF
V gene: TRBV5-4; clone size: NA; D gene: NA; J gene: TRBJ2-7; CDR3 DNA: TGTGCCAGCACCTCCAACACTATTAACGAGCAGTACTTC; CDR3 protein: CASTSNTINEQYF
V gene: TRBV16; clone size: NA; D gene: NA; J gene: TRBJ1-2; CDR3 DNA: TGTGCCAGCAGCCAATCTTCAGGGGCCTATGGCTACACCTTC; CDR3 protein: CASSQSSGAYGYTF
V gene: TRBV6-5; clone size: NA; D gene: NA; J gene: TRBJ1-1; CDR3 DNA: TGTGCCAGCAGTTACTCCCTAGGGAACACTGAAGCTTTCTTT; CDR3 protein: CASSYSLGNTEAFF
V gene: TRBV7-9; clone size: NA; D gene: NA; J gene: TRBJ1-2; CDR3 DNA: TGTGCCAGCGGACCGCCACAGGGTCGTCTTGGCTACACCTTC; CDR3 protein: CASGPPQGRLGYTF
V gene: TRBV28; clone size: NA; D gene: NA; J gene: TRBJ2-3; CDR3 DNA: TGTGCCAGCAGTTTGGTTAGACACCGCACAGATACGCAGTATTTT; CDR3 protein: CASSLVRHRTDTQYF